One sample yielded the 3 T cell receptor beta chains listed below, sequenced in a study of cytomegalovirus exposure and HLA in healthy donors. With 60 Vbeta and 13 Jbeta primers, the PCR was carried out. Some clones are missing from TCRdb's copy, which holds only in-frame ones; the method was immunoSEQ multiplex PCR. The sample lists approximately 220,000 clones; about 75% were seen once. The sequenced sample consisted of PBMCs. These receptors came from a man younger than 35 in good health and CMV-seronegative.

The chain is built from TRBV4-2 and TRBJ2-1; possibly TRBD1 for D (6 bases). Trimming removed 0 bases from V and 6 bases from J, with 15 bases in between. Per the germline V gene, CDR1 is LGHNA and CDR2 is YNFKEQ. The CDR3 is 16 residues long. CDR3 amino acids: CASSQDLAGVGNEQFF. CDR3 DNA sequence: TGTGCCAGCAGCCAAGATCTGGCAGGGGTAGGCAATGAGCAGTTCTTC.

The chain is built from TRBV29-1 and TRBJ2-3; a possible D gene is TRBD1 (6 bases). CDR1 is SQVTM and CDR2 is ANQGSEA in the germline V gene. The V end was cut by 8 bases, the J end by 6 bases, with 18 bases between. The CDR3 is 13 residues long. DNA of the CDR3: TGCAGCACAGGGCGGGCAGGGGACGATACGCAGTATTTT. This sequence encodes CSTGRAGDDTQYF.

The chain combines TRBV6-1 with TRBJ1-5, with D unresolved. The V gene lost 6 bases and the J gene lost 0 bases, with 9 bases spanning the gap. Germline V gene lookup returns CDR1 MNHNS and CDR2 SASEGT. There are 14 residues in the CDR3. CDR3 sequence (DNA): TGTGCCAGCAGAACGGGGAATAGCAATCAGCCCCAGCATTTT. Translation gives CASRTGNSNQPQHF.